The 32 T cell receptor beta chains below come from one sample, sequenced in a study of blood T cells in healthy people across ages. Next came a second PCR, run for roughly 6 to 11 cycles, which used a sample-barcoded 5' primer along with a J-beta primer mix. TCRdb processed the 5' RACE reads anew with MiXCR; each CDR3 protein has one entry. The sample shows 1.5 million to 2 million distinct CDR3 sequences, less than 50% of them seen only once. The sequenced material came from blood. The origin of the receptors is a woman between 35 and 50 years old in good health.

This chain links TRBV20-1 with TRBJ1-1; tentatively, D is TRBD1 (6 bases). The CDR3 length is 11 residues. Looked up from germline, CDR1 is DFQATT and CDR2 is SNEGSKA (reference sequence). The CDR3 is CRAFQGTEAFF. The CDR3 DNA sequence: TGCAGAGCTTTTCAGGGGACTGAAGCTTTCTTT.

This clonotype was seen once. The chain carries TRBV27 and TRBJ2-5, with 7 bases fitting TRBD2. CDR3 length: 15 amino acids. Germline-derived CDR1 and CDR2 are MNHEY and SMNVEV (reference sequence). V dropped 4 bases and J dropped 0; count of bases not matched to a gene: 5. CDR3 region: CASSWTSGYQETQYF. The CDR3 DNA reads as TGTGCCAGCAGTTGGACTAGTGGGTACCAAGAGACCCAGTACTTC.

The rearrangement uses TRBV24-1 and TRBJ2-5, with no clear D. Germline CDR1 is KGHDR and CDR2 is SFDVKD. V lost 3 bases and J lost 4, with 11 bases in between. The CDR3 runs to 14 residues. The CDR3 coding sequence is TGTGCCACCAGTGATCGCGCAGCCAGAGAGACCCAGTACTTC. Its translation is CATSDRAARETQYF.

In its sample, this clonotype was seen a few times. V usage is TRBV7-2 and J usage is TRBJ1-6; 9 bases match TRBD1. CDR3 length equals 14 residues. Germline assignment: CDR1 SGHTA and CDR2 FQGNSA. Unmatched junction bases numbered 3, after V lost 4 bases and J lost 8 bases. The CDR3: CASSYRDRDSPLHF. The CDR3 DNA follows: TGTGCCAGCAGCTACCGGGACAGGGATTCACCCCTCCACTTT.

This chain joins TRBV24-1 and TRBJ2-5; 10 bases map to TRBD2. The CDR3 consists of 16 residues. CDR1 and CDR2 (germline): KGHDR, SFDVKD. V lost 4 bases and J lost 2; bases outside the gene matches: 6. CDR3 protein: CATSETGTSEQETQYF. For the CDR3, the DNA is TGTGCCACCAGTGAAACCGGGACTAGCGAGCAAGAGACCCAGTACTTC.

The chain employs TRBV24-1 and TRBJ2-1; D is possibly TRBD1 or TRBD2 (5 bases each). Germline V lookup: CDR1 KGHDR, CDR2 SFDVKD. V lost 10 bases and J lost 8, with 14 bases in between. This CDR3 has 12 amino acids. The DNA of the CDR3 is TGTGCCACAGAGGGGAGTCTCGATGAGCAGTTCTTC. Its translation: CATEGSLDEQFF.

The gene calls are TRBV5-1 and TRBJ2-5; 7 nucleotides align to TRBD1. Trimming removed 6 bases from V and 11 bases from J; junction bases left unmatched: 13. The CDR3 loop spans 13 amino acids. CDR1 is SGHRS and CDR2 is YFSETQ in the germline V gene. CDR3 sequence: CASTRQGQNEQYF. CDR3 nucleotide sequence: TGCGCCAGCACCAGACAGGGTCAAAATGAGCAGTACTTC.

In its sample, this clonotype was seen once. The rearrangement uses TRBV4-1 and TRBJ2-3, with TRBD2 identical over 10 bases. The CDR3 consists of 19 residues. Losses at the gene ends were 0 bases for V and 2 bases for J; bases not matched to a gene: 11. Germline V CDR1 and CDR2: MGHRA, YSYEKL. The CDR3 loop is CASSQEWRETSGATDTQYF. CDR3 bases: TGCGCCAGCAGCCAAGAGTGGCGTGAAACTAGCGGGGCCACAGATACGCAGTATTTT.

This clonotype was found a few times. V usage is TRBV14 and J usage is TRBJ2-1; 7 bases are a match to TRBD2. With 4 bases clipped from V and 9 bases from J, the junction kept 6 bases outside the gene matches. Germline CDR1 SGHDN, CDR2 FVKESK. The CDR3 totals 13 residues. The CDR3, as DNA: TGTGCCAGCAGCCTAAGGGGAGGGGCTGAGCAGTTCTTC. Its protein product is CASSLRGGAEQFF.

This clonotype was seen many times. The chain recombines TRBV27 with TRBJ2-4; TRBD1 might be the D (5 bases). The V gene's germline CDR1 is MNHEY and CDR2 SMNVEV (reference sequence). The CDR3 has 16 amino acids. The ends were cut back, 0 bases at V and 0 bases at J, with 9 bases in the middle. CDR3 loop: CASSLSTAQAKNIQYF. CDR3 sequence (DNA): TGTGCCAGCAGTTTATCGACAGCCCAAGCCAAAAACATTCAGTACTTC.

Here the CDR3 DNA reads TGTGCCAGCAGCAGGGTAGAGGGCAATGAGCAGTTCTTC. Its protein product is CASSRVEGNEQFF. V usage is TRBV7-9 and J usage is TRBJ2-1, with D maybe TRBD2 (5 bases). V dropped 5 bases and J dropped 6 bases, with 11 bases sitting between them. This CDR3 has 13 amino acids. Germline V gives CDR1 SEHNR, CDR2 FQNEAQ (reference sequence).

The chain has TRBV29-1 and TRBJ2-1, with 8 nucleotides matching TRBD2. The CDR3 length is 15 residues. Germline V gene data show CDR1 as SQVTM and CDR2 as ANQGSEA. Trimming at V came to 7 bases and at J to 0 bases, leaving 8 bases not matched to a gene. CDR3 sequence: CSAMTGGGSYNEQFF. The CDR3 nucleotides are TGCAGCGCCATGACCGGGGGGGGCTCCTACAATGAGCAGTTCTTC.

This clonotype has just a few counts. This chain uses TRBV24-1 with TRBJ1-1; TRBD1 is a possible D gene (5 bases). Germline assignment: CDR1 KGHDR and CDR2 SFDVKD. V was trimmed by 3 bases and J by 5 bases, leaving 12 bases between them. The CDR3 runs to 14 residues. The CDR3 region has the DNA TGTGCCACCAGTGATCCAGGGCGGGGTACTGAAGCTTTCTTT. Translated: CATSDPGRGTEAFF.

The chain is built from TRBV6-6 and TRBJ2-3, with TRBD1 matching over 7 bases. Germline V gene sequence: CDR1 MNHNY, CDR2 SVGAGI (reference sequence). The CDR3 sequence is 17 residues long. Trimming took 0 bases from V and 3 from J; bases not matched to a gene: 9. CDR3 residues: CASSYSRGGRATDTQYF. Here the CDR3 DNA reads TGTGCCAGCAGTTACTCGAGAGGGGGCAGGGCAACAGATACGCAGTATTTT.

This chain joins TRBV27 and TRBJ2-6; possible D gene TRBD2, 6 bases. The ends were cut back, 2 bases at V and 3 bases at J, with 14 bases in the middle. This CDR3 has 17 residues. Per germline, CDR1 MNHEY and CDR2 SMNVEV (reference sequence). The chain's CDR3 is CASSLTRGGGGANVLTF. CDR3 DNA sequence: TGTGCCAGCAGTTTAACTAGGGGAGGCGGTGGGGCCAACGTCCTGACTTTC.

This clonotype was seen repeatedly, ten times or more. The chain couples TRBV11-2 to TRBJ2-1, with D perhaps matching TRBD2 (5 bases). From germline, CDR1 is SGHAT and CDR2 FQNNGV. The CDR3 runs 14 residues. Trimming stripped 0 bases from V and 9 bases from J, with 12 bases between. In DNA form, the CDR3 reads TGTGCCAGCAGCTTAGAGTCCTCTCGGGGTGAGCAGTTCTTC. Translated, it gives CASSLESSRGEQFF.

The chain joins TRBV5-6 to TRBJ2-7; 9 nucleotides align to TRBD1. With 4 bases clipped from V and 7 bases from J, the junction kept 9 bases outside the gene matches. CDR3 length: 14 residues. CDR1 is SGHDT and CDR2 is YYEEEE in the germline V gene. CDR3 coding DNA: TGTGCCAGCAGCCCGTTCGGACAGGGGTCAGAGCAGTACTTC. Its translation: CASSPFGQGSEQYF.

CDR3 amino acids: CASSQEQGPHADNEQFF. The CDR3 DNA follows: TGTGCCAGCAGCCAAGAGCAGGGGCCACACGCGGACAATGAGCAGTTCTTC. The chain couples TRBV3-1 to TRBJ2-1, with a possible D match to TRBD1 (6 bases). V dropped 0 bases and J dropped 5 bases, with 17 bases sitting between them. In germline, CDR1 is LGHDT, CDR2 YNNKEL (reference sequence). The CDR3 extends over 17 amino acids.

The rearrangement links TRBV28 to TRBJ1-2; D call uncertain. The CDR3 covers 12 residues. Trimming left V 10 bases short and J 9 bases short, with 18 bases between. Germline V CDR1 and CDR2: MDHEN, SYDVKM. The CDR3 DNA is TGTGCCACCACGACTACTGCAGTGAGCTACACCTTC. Amino acid sequence: CATTTTAVSYTF.

The sample holds one count of this clonotype. V gene TRBV6-6 combines with J gene TRBJ2-4, with 9 nucleotides matching TRBD2. CDR3 length: 15 amino acids. The germline gives CDR1 MNHNY, CDR2 SVGAGI (reference sequence). The V gene end was trimmed by 7 bases and the J gene end by 13 bases; junction bases not matched to a gene: 17. CDR3 sequence: CASKEVIAGEEEQYF. CDR3 DNA sequence: TGTGCCAGCAAGGAGGTTATAGCGGGGGAGGAAGAGCAGTACTTC.

This clonotype was seen many times. The chain is built from TRBV6-5 and TRBJ1-2; D perhaps matches TRBD1 (5 bases). V lost 5 bases and J lost 2, with 9 bases in between. The CDR3 is made up of 13 amino acids. Germline-derived CDR1 and CDR2 are MNHEY and SVGAGI. Written as DNA, the CDR3 is TGTGCCAGCAGTCCGGGACTGAACTATGGCTACACCTTC. Residues: CASSPGLNYGYTF.

CDR3 sequence (DNA): TGTGCCAGCAGTGGGCAGGGTAATGAAAAACTGTTTTTT. Translating gives CASSGQGNEKLFF. This chain links TRBV25-1 with TRBJ1-4, with TRBD1 as a possible D gene (5 bases). This CDR3 contains 13 residues. V lost 4 bases to trimming and J lost 4 bases, with 7 bases between them. Germline assignment: CDR1 MGHDK and CDR2 SYGVNS.

This chain joins TRBV20-1 and TRBJ1-2; D is possibly TRBD1 (5 bases). V lost 6 bases, J lost 7 bases, and 27 bases lay in between. This CDR3 is built from 16 residues. CDR1 is DFQATT and CDR2 is SNEGSKA in the germline V gene (reference sequence). The CDR3 is CSAHTSGGSWRAGYTF. The CDR3 DNA reads TGCAGTGCCCATACTAGCGGGGGGTCGTGGAGGGCTGGCTACACCTTC.

This clonotype was detected only a few times. This chain joins TRBV4-2 and TRBJ2-1, with TRBD2 matching over 11 bases. Per germline, CDR1 LGHNA and CDR2 YNFKEQ. This CDR3 is 17 amino acids long. With 2 bases clipped from V and 3 bases from J, the junction kept 6 bases outside the gene matches. CDR3 in amino acids: CASSQTSLAGGYNEQFF. CDR3 sequence (DNA): TGTGCCAGCAGCCAAACCTCCCTAGCGGGGGGCTACAATGAGCAGTTCTTC.

This clonotype was observed a few times. V and J are TRBV27 and TRBJ2-1; a weak D match, TRBD2 (7 bases). The CDR3 runs 17 residues. V was trimmed by 6 bases and J by 8 bases, leaving 26 bases between them. CDR1 and CDR2 (germline): MNHEY, SMNVEV (reference sequence). The CDR3 DNA follows: TGTGCCAGCAGCTCCGGGGCGGGGGCCCGCCTCGAGTATGAGCAGTTCTTC. It yields the protein CASSSGAGARLEYEQFF.

In its sample, this clonotype was seen a few times. The chain has TRBV6-6 and TRBJ1-5; TRBD1 aligns across 8 bases. The V segment lost 5 bases and the J segment 6 bases; nucleotides outside the gene matches: 9. The CDR3 has 15 amino acids. Germline V gene lookup returns CDR1 MNHNY and CDR2 SVGAGI (reference sequence). The CDR3 region has the DNA TGTGCCAGCAGTACCACCGGACAGGGAGGTCAGCCCCAGCATTTT. Translation: CASSTTGQGGQPQHF.

In this sample, this clonotype turned up once. V usage is TRBV7-9 and J usage is TRBJ2-7; 7 bases line up with TRBD1. The V and J ends lost 1 base and 10 bases, in that order; junction bases with no gene match: 13. CDR3 length equals 15 residues. Germline V gene sequence: CDR1 SEHNR, CDR2 FQNEAQ (reference sequence). The CDR3 is CASSLGGTDQESQYF. CDR3 bases: TGTGCCAGCAGCTTAGGGGGGACAGACCAAGAGTCCCAGTACTTC.

J is TRBJ2-7 and V is TRBV12-3 or TRBV12-4; TRBD2 aligns across 8 bases. J lost 7 bases, V lost 1 base, and 9 bases had no gene match. The CDR3 runs 15 residues. The CDR3 reads CASSLVPGGPREQYF. In DNA form, the CDR3 reads TGTGCCAGCAGTTTAGTACCGGGGGGGCCGCGAGAGCAGTACTTC.

This rearrangement joins TRBV6-2 or TRBV6-3 to TRBJ1-2; D is ambiguous. Trimming left V 6 bases short and J 6 bases short, with 20 bases between. CDR1 is MNHEY and CDR2 is SVGEGT in the germline V gene. The CDR3 is 15 amino acids. The chain's CDR3 is CASRPLGRGPDGYTF. CDR3 coding DNA: TGTGCCAGCAGGCCCTTAGGTCGGGGTCCGGATGGCTACACCTTC.

The sample holds one count of this clonotype. V usage is TRBV12-3 or TRBV12-4 and J usage is TRBJ2-3; D is possibly TRBD1 or TRBD2 (5 bases each). Trimming stripped 2 bases from V and 4 bases from J, with 16 bases between. The CDR3 sequence is 16 residues long. CDR3 sequence: CASSLYPGPEPDTQYF. The CDR3 DNA is TGTGCCAGCAGTTTATATCCGGGACCAGAGCCAGATACGCAGTATTTT.

J is TRBJ2-6 and V is TRBV7-3; unclear D gene. The length of the CDR3 is 15 residues. Trimming left V 5 bases short and J 2 bases short, with 10 bases between. Germline CDR1 is SGHTA and CDR2 is FQGTGA. The CDR3 protein is CASSPHRTGANVLTF. The CDR3 bases are TGTGCCAGCAGCCCGCACAGAACTGGGGCCAACGTCCTGACTTTC. Using reference TRBV7-3 and TRBJ2-6 for the parts outside the CDR3, the full variable domain is GAGVSQTPSNKVTEKGKYVELRCDPISGHTALYWYRQSLGQGPEFLIYFQGTGAADDSGLPNDRFFAVRPEGSVSTLKIQRTERGDSAVYLCASSPHRTGANVLTFGAGSRLTVL.

The chain joins TRBV5-1 to TRBJ2-1; D is uncertain. Germline V gives CDR1 SGHRS, CDR2 YFSETQ. The length of the CDR3 is 13 residues. Trimming took 6 bases from V and 4 from J, leaving 11 bases between them. The CDR3 nucleotides read TGCGCCAGCAACCTAGACGGGTACAATGAGCAGTTCTTC. As protein: CASNLDGYNEQFF.